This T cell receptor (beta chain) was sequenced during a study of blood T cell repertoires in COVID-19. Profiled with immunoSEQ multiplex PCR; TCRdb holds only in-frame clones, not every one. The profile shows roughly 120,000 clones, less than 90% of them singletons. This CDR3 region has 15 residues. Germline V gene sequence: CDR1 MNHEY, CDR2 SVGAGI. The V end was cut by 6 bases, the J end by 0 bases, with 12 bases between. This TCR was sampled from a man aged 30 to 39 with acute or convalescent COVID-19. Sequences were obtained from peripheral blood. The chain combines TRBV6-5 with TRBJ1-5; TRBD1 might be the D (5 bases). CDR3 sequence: CASRRGQTSNQPQHF. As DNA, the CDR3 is TGTGCCAGCAGACGCGGACAAACTAGCAATCAGCCCCAGCATTTT.